These 10 T cell receptor beta chains originate from one sample sequenced in a study of blood T cell repertoires in COVID-19. TCRdb's copy holds only in-frame clones and misses some; the assay was immunoSEQ multiplex PCR. Of around 270,000 clones in the sample, more than 85% are singletons; the top ten hold approximately 4.2%. Sample: peripheral blood. Source of these receptors: a man between 35 and 55 years old with acute or convalescent COVID-19.

The gene calls are TRBV5-1 and TRBJ1-1; D is unresolved. This CDR3 contains 12 residues. Germline assignment: CDR1 SGHRS and CDR2 YFSETQ. Trimming left V 2 bases short and J 4 bases short, with 6 bases between. CDR3 coding DNA: TGCGCCAGCAGCTTCCGAGGCACTGAAGCTTTCTTT. It is translated as CASSFRGTEAFF. The full variable domain, completed using reference TRBV5-1 and TRBJ1-1, is KAGVTQTPRYLIKTRGQQVTLSCSPISGHRSVSWYQQTPGQGLQFLFEYFSETQRNKGNFPGRFSGRQFSNSRSEMNVSTLELGDSALYLCASSFRGTEAFFGQGTRLTVV.

This clone has a single count. In DNA, the CDR3 is TGTGCCAGCAGTCCCCGGGGGGCCTTATCCTACAATGAGCAGTTCTTC. Its translation: CASSPRGALSYNEQFF. The J gene is TRBJ2-1, the V gene TRBV6-4; tentative D call: TRBD2 (7 bases). The CDR3 extends over 16 amino acids. V lost 5 bases and J 1 base, leaving 15 bases between the germline ends. Germline CDR1 and CDR2: MRHNA and SNTAGT.

The CDR3 loop is CASSREGVASEKLFF. The CDR3 DNA sequence: TGTGCCAGCAGCCGTGAGGGGGTGGCTAGTGAAAAACTGTTTTTT. The chain carries TRBV7-8 and TRBJ1-4; possible D gene TRBD1, 6 bases. The CDR3 is 15 residues long. Trimming removed 5 bases from V and 7 bases from J, with 17 bases in between. The germline V gene encodes CDR1 SGHVS and CDR2 FQNEAQ.

The V and J genes are TRBV30 and TRBJ1-4, with D unclear. Trimming cost V 0 bases and J 7 bases, with 12 bases left between them. Germline CDR1 reads GTSNPN; CDR2 reads SVGIG (reference sequence). The CDR3 is 14 amino acids. The CDR3 protein is CAWSVVGVFEKLFF. The CDR3 DNA is TGTGCCTGGAGTGTAGTCGGGGTATTTGAAAAACTGTTTTTT.

This clone was counted a single time. This chain links TRBV25-1 with TRBJ1-2; 9 bases align to TRBD1. Unmatched junction bases numbered 8, after V lost 2 bases and J lost 4 bases. The CDR3 totals 16 residues. Per the germline V gene, CDR1 is MGHDK and CDR2 is SYGVNS. The CDR3 region has the DNA TGTGCCAGCAGTGAAACAGGGACAGGGTCTGGCTATGGCTACACCTTC. It is translated as CASSETGTGSGYGYTF.

The chain uses TRBV6-5 and TRBJ1-5; D might be TRBD1 (6 bases). V lost 6 bases and J 6 bases, leaving 15 bases between the germline ends. The CDR3 contains 14 residues. The germline CDR1 and CDR2 sequences are MNHEY and SVGAGI. The CDR3 spells CASRNRVDSQPQHF. The CDR3 DNA reads TGTGCCAGCAGGAACAGGGTTGACAGTCAGCCCCAGCATTTT.

This sequence joins TRBV19 and TRBJ2-7, with TRBD2 matching 7 bases. In germline, CDR1 is LNHDA, CDR2 SQIVND (reference sequence). The CDR3 has 14 residues. CDR3 coding DNA: TGTGCGTGGGGCCCCAGCGGGACGTCCTACGAGCAGTACTTC. Protein product: CAWGPSGTSYEQYF. Combining the CDR3 with reference TRBV19 and TRBJ2-7 gives the whole variable domain DGGITQSPKYLFRKEGQNVTLSCEQNLNHDAMYWYRQDPGQGLRLIYYSQIVNDFQKGDIAEGYSVSREKKESFPLTVTSAQKNPTAFYLCAWGPSGTSYEQYFGPGTRLTVT.

The rearrangement uses TRBV5-4 and TRBJ2-7, with 11 bases matching TRBD1. Germline values: CDR1 SGHNT, CDR2 YYREEE (reference sequence). The CDR3 loop spans 17 amino acids. Trimming took 4 bases from V and 5 from J; bases not matched to a gene: 14. As DNA, the CDR3 is TGTGCCAGCAGCGGCTATCTGGGGGGACAGGGGGTTGACGAGCAGTACTTC. It codes for CASSGYLGGQGVDEQYF.

The CDR3 spells CASSVGTGSTGELFF. The CDR3, as DNA: TGTGCCAGCAGCGTCGGGACAGGGAGCACCGGGGAGCTGTTTTTT. The chain uses TRBV7-8 and TRBJ2-2, with 9 bases matching TRBD1. V trimming: 5 bases; J trimming: 4 bases; junction bases outside the gene matches: 5. Germline loops: CDR1 SGHVS, CDR2 FQNEAQ. This CDR3 is built from 15 residues.

CDR3 protein: CASSSLQGARAEAFF. The CDR3 DNA follows: TGTGCCAGCAGCTCGCTACAGGGGGCAAGAGCGGAAGCTTTCTTT. The V and J genes are TRBV5-4 and TRBJ1-1; 9 bases line up with TRBD1. The CDR3 is 15 residues long. Germline V gene data show CDR1 as SGHNT and CDR2 as YYREEE (reference sequence). The V and J ends lost 3 bases and 8 bases, in that order; junction bases with no gene match: 11.